The present T cell receptor beta chain was sequenced within a study of STAT5B mutations in CD4+ large granular lymphocyte leukemia. TCRdb's table, derived via immunoSEQ multiplex PCR, lists solely in-frame clones and lacks some. The data hold 20,000 to 25,000 clones, with about 70% observed a single time. There are 15 residues in the CDR3. Looked up from germline, CDR1 is MDHEN and CDR2 is SYDVKM. The gene calls are TRBV28 and TRBJ2-5; perhaps TRBD1 as D (5 bases). The better agreement between TRBJ2-7 and the DNA end casts doubt on the J call. The material sequenced was CD4+ T cells from blood buffy coats. The TCR originated in a human donor in good health. Here the CDR3 reads CASSISIGDTYEQYF. CDR3 sequence (DNA): TGTGCCAGCAGCATCTCCATAGGGGATACCTACGAGCAGTACTTC.